The entry that follows covers one T cell receptor (beta chain) sequence. The antigen is not known. The data belong to a study of early T cells in non-severe SARS-CoV-2 infection. As for the study in general: Unsorted whole-blood RNA was sequenced in bulk, leaving chains unpaired. Study findings and constraints: A preference for anti-spike CD8 responses marked VDJdb matching, which missed private and CD4 specificities.

Each single cDNA molecule received a unique molecular identifier. One entry per CDR3 protein, called by TCRdb with MiXCR from the 5' RACE reads. The data show some 91,000 distinct CDR3 sequences, with about 15% seen just once and approximately 6% held by the top ten. Germline loops: CDR1 MGHRA, CDR2 YSYEKL. With 0 bases clipped from V and 2 bases from J, the junction kept 11 bases outside the gene matches. This CDR3 has 19 residues. This chain joins TRBV4-1 and TRBJ2-2, with 8 bases fitting TRBD2. The clonotype was recovered from an adult who was a healthcare worker with PCR-confirmed SARS-CoV-2 infection or an uninfected control (not recorded which). The specimen sequenced was whole blood. The CDR3 DNA reads as TGCGCCAGCAGCCAAGACATGGGACTAGGGGGATTCAACACCGGGGAGCTGTTTTTT. Residues: CASSQDMGLGGFNTGELFF.